The 32 T cell receptor beta chains below all came from one sample that was sequenced in a study of beta chain features in type 1 diabetes. TCRB transcripts that were expressed got sequenced, as all of the isolated RNA had been reverse transcribed. Sequencing used immunoSEQ multiplex PCR; TCRdb keeps in-frame clones, though not all of them. This table has approximately 250,000 clones, less than 15% appearing once. Sequencing used naive CD4+ T cells from blood. These receptors all stem from a woman aged 40 to 49 in good health.

J is TRBJ1-1 and V is TRBV19; D is perhaps TRBD1 (5 bases). CDR1 LNHDA and CDR2 SQIVND come from the germline V gene (reference sequence). The V and J ends lost 7 bases and 4 bases respectively, with 10 bases between them. The CDR3 has 12 amino acids. This CDR3 is CASTSRATEAFF. CDR3 sequence (DNA): TGTGCCAGTACCTCCAGGGCCACTGAAGCTTTCTTT.

This clone has only a few counts. The CDR3 bases are TGTGCCAGCAGCTTCGAGCGGGGGGGCAAGAATGAGCAGTTCTTC. This translates into CASSFERGGKNEQFF. This chain joins TRBV11-2 and TRBJ2-1; TRBD2 matches at 10 bases. Trimming took 3 bases from V and 7 from J; bases not matched to a gene: 6. Germline CDR1 and CDR2: SGHAT and FQNNGV. This CDR3 has 15 amino acids.

The chain combines TRBV4-1 with TRBJ2-7; perhaps TRBD1 as D (6 bases). The CDR3 is 15 amino acids. Germline assignment: CDR1 MGHRA and CDR2 YSYEKL. Trimming took off 2 bases at V and 0 bases at J, with 11 bases between the two ends. This CDR3 is CASSQNTGFSYEQYF. The DNA of the CDR3 is TGCGCCAGCAGCCAAAATACAGGGTTCTCCTACGAGCAGTACTTC.

CDR3 nucleotides: TGTGCCATCCCCAAGAGTACCCCACCGGGACTCGGGAACACTGAAGCTTTCTTT. It codes for CAIPKSTPPGLGNTEAFF. The chain has TRBV25-1 and TRBJ1-1; the D gene is possibly TRBD1 (5 bases). From germline, CDR1 is MGHDK and CDR2 SYGVNS. V dropped 10 bases and J dropped 1 base, with 28 bases sitting between them. The CDR3 is 18 amino acids.

This clone was detected only a few times. The V gene is TRBV6-6, the J gene TRBJ1-4, with TRBD1 as a possible D gene (6 bases). The germline V and J ends were trimmed by 6 bases and 6 bases, with 14 bases remaining between them. Germline-derived CDR1 and CDR2 are MNHNY and SVGAGI (reference sequence). The CDR3 covers 14 residues. CDR3 sequence reads: CASRAGAEDEKLFF. The CDR3 DNA sequence: TGTGCCAGCAGGGCAGGGGCCGAAGATGAAAAACTGTTTTTT.

This clone occurred a few times. The chain carries TRBV4-3 and TRBJ2-1, with 11 bases that match TRBD2. J lost 5 bases, V lost 4 bases, and 16 bases had no gene match. The germline V gene encodes CDR1 LGHNA and CDR2 YSLEER. The length of the CDR3 is 19 residues. CDR3 coding DNA: TGCGCCAGCAGCCCTCGCCTAGCGGGGGGAGGGCTTCAAAACAATGAGCAGTTCTTC. It codes for CASSPRLAGGGLQNNEQFF.

The chain couples TRBV19 to TRBJ2-3; maybe TRBD1 (6 bases). The V gene lost 4 bases and the J gene lost 1 base, with 9 bases spanning the gap. The germline V gene encodes CDR1 LNHDA and CDR2 SQIVND (reference sequence). The CDR3 has 14 amino acids. The CDR3 DNA follows: TGTGCCAGTAGTAAGGACAGACGCACAGATACGCAGTATTTT. It encodes CASSKDRRTDTQYF. The full variable domain, rest sourced from reference TRBV19 and TRBJ2-3, is DGGITQSPKYLFRKEGQNVTLSCEQNLNHDAMYWYRQDPGQGLRLIYYSQIVNDFQKGDIAEGYSVSREKKESFPLTVTSAQKNPTAFYLCASSKDRRTDTQYFGPGTRLTVL.

The chain employs TRBV2 and TRBJ1-4; the D gene is possibly TRBD1 (5 bases). The CDR3 has 14 amino acids. The V end was cut by 7 bases, the J end by 7 bases, with 16 bases between. Germline assignment: CDR1 SNHLY and CDR2 FYNNEI. The CDR3 DNA is TGTGCCAGCATCGAGCAGGGAATCGGTGAAAAACTGTTTTTT. Translating gives CASIEQGIGEKLFF.

DNA of the CDR3: TGTGCCAGCAGTTACAACGATCAGGGGAACACTGAAGCTTTCTTT. Translated: CASSYNDQGNTEAFF. The chain uses TRBV6-5 and TRBJ1-1; D may be TRBD1 (5 bases). With 2 bases removed from V and 1 base from J, the gap between germline ends came to 11 bases. CDR1 and CDR2 (germline): MNHEY, SVGAGI. The CDR3 runs to 15 residues.

The V and J genes are TRBV4-1 and TRBJ1-1, with 8 nucleotides matching TRBD1. The CDR3 runs 15 residues. CDR1 and CDR2 from the germline V gene are MGHRA and YSYEKL. V trimming: 3 bases; J trimming: 4 bases; junction bases outside the gene matches: 7. CDR3 DNA: TGCGCCAGCAGCCAGATAGACAGGGGATTCACTGAAGCTTTCTTT. Amino acids: CASSQIDRGFTEAFF.

This clone was detected a few times. The chain joins TRBV21-1 to TRBJ1-5; TRBD1 reflects the table's D call only, with no check against the DNA. TRBV21-1 is marked as a pseudogene. The CDR3 contains 19 residues. The CDR3 is CASSNRNRDRVVSNQPQHF. The CDR3 DNA follows: TGTGCCAGCAGCAATAGGAACCGGGACAGGGTTGTGAGCAATCAGCCCCAGCATTTT.

This clone occurred a few times. The chain links TRBV5-1 to TRBJ1-1; D gene uncertain. Trimming removed 0 bases at V and 8 bases at J, with 11 bases between. CDR1 is SGHRS and CDR2 is YFSETQ in the germline V gene. This CDR3 is built from 13 residues. CDR3 residues: CASSLGERFEAFF. CDR3 DNA sequence: TGCGCCAGCAGCTTGGGTGAGCGGTTCGAAGCTTTCTTT.

This clone turned up a few times. V is TRBV18 and J is TRBJ2-1; maybe TRBD2 (5 bases). V was trimmed by 5 bases and J by 3 bases, leaving 11 bases between them. The germline CDR1 and CDR2 sequences are KGHSH and LQKENI. The CDR3 totals 14 residues. CDR3 loop: CASSSREVYNEQFF. In DNA, the CDR3 is TGTGCCAGCTCATCCCGGGAAGTCTACAATGAGCAGTTCTTC.

This clone has more than one count but fewer than ten. The CDR3 region is CASSLPGLNTEAFF. CDR3 in DNA: TGTGCCAGCAGTTTACCGGGTCTCAACACTGAAGCTTTCTTT. The gene calls are TRBV7-2 and TRBJ1-1; D is undetermined. The CDR3 covers 14 residues. V lost 6 bases, J lost 2 bases, and 13 bases lay in between. Per the germline V gene, CDR1 is SGHTA and CDR2 is FQGNSA.

In its sample, this clone was seen a few times. The CDR3 sequence: CAISDRLDEAFF. The CDR3 nucleotides read TGTGCCATCAGTGACAGACTTGATGAAGCTTTCTTT. The chain recombines TRBV10-3 with TRBJ1-1; D ambiguous. Between the trimmed V and J ends, which lost 3 bases and 7 bases, there was a span of 9 bases. The germline CDR1 and CDR2 sequences are ENHRY and SYGVKD. This CDR3 contains 12 residues.

This clone was seen more than once but under ten times. The rearrangement uses TRBV18 and TRBJ1-1, with 8 bases identical to TRBD1. With V trimmed by 3 bases and J by 6 bases, 12 bases remained unmatched. There are 16 residues in the CDR3. CDR1 and CDR2 (germline): KGHSH, LQKENI. The CDR3 loop reads CASSPPSQGAIAEAFF. CDR3 nucleotide sequence: TGTGCCAGCTCACCTCCCTCCCAGGGGGCAATCGCTGAAGCTTTCTTT.

This clone was seen a handful of times. J is TRBJ2-5 and V is TRBV5-1; tentative D call: TRBD1 (6 bases). V shed 9 bases and J shed 2 bases, with 14 bases lying between them. The CDR3 consists of 13 residues. The V gene's germline CDR1 is SGHRS and CDR2 YFSETQ. CDR3 region: CATRGGAQETQYF. The CDR3 DNA is TGCGCCACACGAGGGGGTGCGCAAGAGACCCAGTACTTC. Combining the CDR3 with reference TRBV5-1 and TRBJ2-5 gives the whole variable domain KAGVTQTPRYLIKTRGQQVTLSCSPISGHRSVSWYQQTPGQGLQFLFEYFSETQRNKGNFPGRFSGRQFSNSRSEMNVSTLELGDSALYLCATRGGAQETQYFGPGTRLLVL.

This chain links TRBV5-1 with TRBJ1-5, with TRBD1 matching over 7 bases. V lost 0 bases to trimming and J lost 3 bases; unmatched junction nucleotides: 6. The germline CDR1 and CDR2 sequences are SGHRS and YFSETQ. This CDR3 is 16 amino acids long. The CDR3 reads CASSLGDREANQPQHF. DNA of the CDR3: TGCGCCAGCAGCTTGGGAGACAGGGAAGCCAATCAGCCCCAGCATTTT. Full variable domain (remainder filled in from reference TRBV5-1 and TRBJ1-5): KAGVTQTPRYLIKTRGQQVTLSCSPISGHRSVSWYQQTPGQGLQFLFEYFSETQRNKGNFPGRFSGRQFSNSRSEMNVSTLELGDSALYLCASSLGDREANQPQHFGDGTRLSIL.

This clone was seen only a few times. The chain uses TRBV5-1 and TRBJ2-7; D is possibly TRBD1 (5 bases). Germline V lookup: CDR1 SGHRS, CDR2 YFSETQ. The CDR3 is 14 amino acids. V gave up 4 bases and J gave up 8 bases, with 19 bases separating them. The CDR3 is CASSVDISAHQQYF. The CDR3 coding sequence is TGCGCCAGCAGCGTGGACATCTCTGCCCACCAGCAGTACTTC.

This clone was picked up many times. The chain has TRBV29-1 and TRBJ1-1; a weak D match, TRBD1 (5 bases). The germline CDR1 and CDR2 sequences are SQVTM and ANQGSEA. CDR3 length: 11 residues. Between the trimmed V and J ends, which lost 6 bases and 1 base, there was a span of 6 bases. CDR3 protein: CSVTGNTEAFF. CDR3 sequence (DNA): TGCAGCGTCACAGGGAACACTGAAGCTTTCTTT.

CDR3 amino acids: CASSYSGGSSGNTIYF. The CDR3 DNA follows: TGTGCCAGCAGTTACTCTGGGGGGAGCTCTGGAAACACCATATATTTT. The V gene is TRBV6-5, the J gene TRBJ1-3; D possibly corresponds to TRBD1 (5 bases). The CDR3 totals 16 residues. From germline, CDR1 is MNHEY and CDR2 SVGAGI. The germline V and J ends were trimmed by 0 bases and 0 bases, with 9 bases remaining between them.

This chain joins TRBV5-1 and TRBJ2-2; TRBD1 aligns across 9 bases. The germline gives CDR1 SGHRS, CDR2 YFSETQ. CDR3 length: 16 residues. Germline trimming cut 6 bases from V and 7 bases from J; bases unmatched to any gene: 13. The CDR3 nucleotides are TGCGCCAGCACACTTCCCGGGACAGGGATCGGCGGGGAGCTGTTTTTT. Translated, it gives CASTLPGTGIGGELFF.

The genes are TRBV11-2 and TRBJ1-2; D not certain. Germline CDR1 SGHAT, CDR2 FQNNGV. V shed 3 bases and J shed 4 bases, with 9 bases lying between them. CDR3 length equals 13 residues. CDR3 sequence reads: CASSFTEFYGYTF. In DNA, the CDR3 is TGTGCCAGCAGCTTTACAGAATTCTATGGCTACACCTTC.

This clone was seen a few times. The chain employs TRBV27 and TRBJ1-5; no clear D. V lost 5 bases and J lost 4, with 6 bases in between. The CDR3 is 12 residues long. CDR1 MNHEY and CDR2 SMNVEV come from the germline V gene (reference sequence). Here the CDR3 DNA reads TGTGCCAGCAGTCTCCGGAATCAGCCCCAGCATTTT. Protein sequence: CASSLRNQPQHF.

The chain couples TRBV14 to TRBJ1-1; D might be TRBD1 (5 bases). Trimming removed 5 bases at V and 7 bases at J, with 23 bases between. The CDR3 consists of 16 residues. From germline, CDR1 is SGHDN and CDR2 FVKESK. In DNA, the CDR3 is TGTGCCAGCAGCGTTACAGGCCCATCCGCACTGAATGAAGCTTTCTTT. Translation gives CASSVTGPSALNEAFF.

This clone has only a few counts. The chain couples TRBV5-4 to TRBJ2-3; 7 bases are a match to TRBD2. Germline V CDR1 and CDR2: SGHNT, YYREEE (reference sequence). The CDR3 spans 16 residues. After removal of 0 bases from V and 0 bases from J, the junction contained 4 bases not matched to a gene. CDR3 region: CASSLGLAASTDTQYF. The CDR3 DNA reads TGTGCCAGCAGCTTGGGGCTAGCGGCTAGCACAGATACGCAGTATTTT.

The V and J genes are TRBV11-2 and TRBJ2-3; the match to TRBD1 covers 9 bases. The junction had 6 bases not matched to a gene; V was cut back by 5 bases and J by 3 bases. Germline-derived CDR1 and CDR2 are SGHAT and FQNNGV. This CDR3 is 15 amino acids long. This CDR3 reads CASSPGQGQTDTQYF. CDR3 in DNA: TGTGCCAGCAGCCCGGGACAGGGTCAAACAGATACGCAGTATTTT.

The chain joins TRBV10-1 to TRBJ2-3; maybe TRBD2 (5 bases). CDR1 and CDR2 from the germline V gene are WNHNN and SYGVQD (reference sequence). Trimming removed 5 bases from V and 4 bases from J, with 10 bases in between. The CDR3 length is 13 residues. The chain's CDR3 is CASSTTAADTQYF. In DNA, the CDR3 is TGCGCCAGCAGTACAACAGCGGCAGATACGCAGTATTTT.

The chain carries TRBV6-4 and TRBJ2-7; tentative D call: TRBD1 (6 bases). This CDR3 has 15 amino acids. The V end was cut by 1 base, the J end by 0 bases, with 10 bases between. Germline CDR1 MRHNA, CDR2 SNTAGT. This chain's CDR3 is CASSDLTGSSYEQYF. In nucleotides, the CDR3 is TGTGCCAGCAGTGACTTGACAGGAAGCTCCTACGAGCAGTACTTC.

This clone was seen more than once but under ten times. J is TRBJ2-3 and V is TRBV5-1, with D possibly matching TRBD2 (5 bases). The CDR3 totals 15 residues. The germline gives CDR1 SGHRS, CDR2 YFSETQ. The V and J ends lost 5 bases and 2 bases respectively, with 15 bases between them. In nucleotides, the CDR3 is TGCGCCAGCAGAGGGCTAGCTCGGGACACAGATACGCAGTATTTT. Encoded protein: CASRGLARDTDTQYF. Together with reference TRBV5-1 and TRBJ2-3, the CDR3 gives the full variable domain: KAGVTQTPRYLIKTRGQQVTLSCSPISGHRSVSWYQQTPGQGLQFLFEYFSETQRNKGNFPGRFSGRQFSNSRSEMNVSTLELGDSALYLCASRGLARDTDTQYFGPGTRLTVL.

In this sample, this clone turned up a few times. A read error is likely, as this CDR3 ends without the conserved phenylalanine or tryptophan. The DNA is left out, because the CDR3 cannot be placed on it with certainty; the CDR3 is given as TCRdb lists it. This chain links TRBV21-1 with TRBJ2-6; TRBD2 is taken as the D call from the table, unchecked against the DNA. TRBV21-1 is annotated as a pseudogene. The CDR3 sequence runs 9 residues, both termini included. CDR3 residues: CASSNWDSP.

The table lists this clone with a few counts. The chain is built from TRBV5-1 and TRBJ1-5; the D gene is possibly TRBD1 (5 bases). This CDR3 comprises 15 residues. V was pared by 0 bases and J by 0 bases, with 7 bases between. Germline CDR1 reads SGHRS; CDR2 reads YFSETQ. The DNA of the CDR3 is TGCGCCAGCAGCTTGGAGGGGTATAGCAATCAGCCCCAGCATTTT. Its translation: CASSLEGYSNQPQHF. Based on the CDR3 plus reference TRBV5-1 and TRBJ1-5, the full variable domain is KAGVTQTPRYLIKTRGQQVTLSCSPISGHRSVSWYQQTPGQGLQFLFEYFSETQRNKGNFPGRFSGRQFSNSRSEMNVSTLELGDSALYLCASSLEGYSNQPQHFGDGTRLSIL.